Described below is a single T cell receptor (beta chain) sequence and its context. The data were taken from a study of regulatory T cells in long-lasting Graves disease. The J segment lost 5 bases and the V segment lost 4 bases, leaving 10 bases of the junction unmatched. This CDR3 contains 16 residues. In germline, CDR1 is DFQATT, CDR2 SNEGSKA (reference sequence). For TCR beta, libraries came from iRepertoire HTBI primers and Arm-PCR of CDR3 regions. MiXCR, applied by TCRdb to the multiplex PCR reads, yields one record per CDR3 protein. In the table there are approximately 380,000 distinct CDR3 sequences, more than 20% of which are singletons. Time point noted: persistent/refractory GD, antithyroid drugs over 5 years with positive TRAb. Extracted PBMC RNA gave rise to the TCR library.

The sequencing here drew on peripheral blood mononuclear cells (PBMCs), taken when the disease was refractory, from a patient treated with antithyroid drugs. This rearrangement joins TRBV20-1 to TRBJ1-3; 11 bases align to TRBD1. This sequence originates from a female donor with Graves disease. CDR3 nucleotides: TGCAGTGCTATAAAGGACAGGGGGCCATTTAGAAACACCATATATTTT. Residues: CSAIKDRGPFRNTIYF.